Described below is a single T cell receptor (beta chain) sequence and its context. The CDR3 runs to 16 residues. Trimming took off 3 bases at V and 0 bases at J, with 11 bases between the two ends. The germline V gene has CDR1 MNHEY and CDR2 SMNVEV (reference sequence). Per the original data handling: Nucleated cell counts were estimated from reference gene primer amplification. Only in-frame clones appear in the TCRdb table, and some are missing; sequencing was by immunoSEQ multiplex PCR. V and J calls and clone size come straight from that table; D and trimming were deduced from the DNA. Here the sample spans approximately 65,000 clones, roughly 80% being singletons. This sample is drawn from a study of blood T cell repertoires in COVID-19. Study-level background: The analysed material was cDNA or gDNA that came from T cells, B-cell-depleted T cells, or PBMCs.

The sequencing input was PBMCs or T cells enriched from blood (not recorded which). The source is a woman in her thirties or forties with acute COVID-19. This rearrangement joins TRBV27 to TRBJ1-4; weak D call: TRBD1 (5 bases). CDR3 in amino acids: CASSFRGRATNEKLFF. CDR3 nucleotide sequence: TGTGCCAGCAGTTTTAGGGGCAGGGCAACTAATGAAAAACTGTTTTTT.